The 31 T cell receptor beta chains given below trace back to one sample, sequenced in a study of cytomegalovirus exposure and HLA in healthy donors. 13 Jbeta primers and 60 Vbeta primers were used for the PCR. Clones were read by immunoSEQ multiplex PCR, and TCRdb kept only the in-frame ones, dropping some. The sample includes some 140,000 clones, around 80% of them seen just once. Input material: PBMCs. These receptors were obtained from a male donor in good health and CMV-seropositive.

V gene TRBV4-3 combines with J gene TRBJ2-5; D is undetermined. Between the trimmed V and J ends, which lost 0 bases and 7 bases, there was a span of 12 bases. Germline values: CDR1 LGHNA, CDR2 YSLEER. The length of the CDR3 is 14 residues. The CDR3 nucleotides are TGCGCCAGCAGCCAAGATGAGAGGTTTTCGACCCAGTACTTC. Protein sequence: CASSQDERFSTQYF.

This clone was counted between two and nine times. The rearrangement uses TRBV6-1 and TRBJ2-3, with 8 bases lining up with TRBD2. This CDR3 comprises 13 residues. The V gene's germline CDR1 is MNHNS and CDR2 SASEGT. The V and J ends lost 10 bases and 4 bases, in that order; junction bases with no gene match: 7. Written as DNA, the CDR3 is TGTGCCATCAGCGGGAGAGACGCAGATACGCAGTATTTT. It encodes CAISGRDADTQYF.

The chain employs TRBV13 and TRBJ2-1; a weak D match, TRBD1 (6 bases). The CDR3 totals 12 residues. Germline CDR1 and CDR2: PRHDT and FYEKMQ (reference sequence). Trimming removed 5 bases at V and 12 bases at J, with 14 bases between. CDR3 nucleotides: TGTGCCAGCAGCCGACAGCAGGGGAGGCAGTTCTTC. It translates to CASSRQQGRQFF.

Of note for this clone: At one boundary the junction diverges from the germline segment, which might be a read error. The V gene is TRBV2, the J gene TRBJ2-2; D may be TRBD2 (5 bases). The germline V gene has CDR1 SNHLY and CDR2 FYNNEI. The CDR3 has 15 residues. CDR3 nucleotides: TGTGCCAGCAGTGAGATTGGGGAAAACACCGGGGAGCTGCTTTTT. It translates to CASSEIGENTGELLF.

The chain combines TRBV10-1 with TRBJ2-1; D ambiguous. Germline CDR1 is WNHNN and CDR2 is SYGVQD (reference sequence). The CDR3 has 11 residues. V was cut by 8 bases and J by 10 bases, with 12 bases left in between. Here the CDR3 DNA reads TGCGCCAGCTATCGGGTTAGGGAGCAGTTCTTC. Translating it yields CASYRVREQFF.

The chain links TRBV6-6 to TRBJ2-3; D is unclear. Germline V gene lookup returns CDR1 MNHNY and CDR2 SVGAGI (reference sequence). V shed 6 bases and J shed 4 bases, with 14 bases lying between them. The CDR3 runs 14 residues. The CDR3 nucleotides are TGTGCCAGCAGCCTCACCTCGAGATCAGATACGCAGTATTTT. Protein: CASSLTSRSDTQYF.

The chain joins TRBV28 to TRBJ1-2, with a tentative D call TRBD1 (6 bases). Germline CDR1 and CDR2: MDHEN and SYDVKM. The CDR3 totals 12 residues. The germline V and J ends were trimmed by 5 bases and 3 bases, with 7 bases remaining between them. The CDR3 DNA sequence: TGTGCCAGCAGTCGGACAGACTATGGCTACACCTTC. Translated, it gives CASSRTDYGYTF.

V gene TRBV19 combines with J gene TRBJ2-1; possible D gene TRBD1, 5 bases. The CDR3 covers 12 residues. Trimming shortened V by 5 bases and J by 7 bases, and 9 bases separated the two germline ends. Germline values: CDR1 LNHDA, CDR2 SQIVND (reference sequence). The CDR3 spells CASSRKGNEQFF. The CDR3 nucleotides are TGTGCCAGTAGTCGAAAGGGGAATGAGCAGTTCTTC.

The J gene is TRBJ2-7, the V gene TRBV2; D is perhaps TRBD1 (6 bases). Trimming left V 2 bases short and J 2 bases short, with 10 bases between. Germline CDR1 SNHLY, CDR2 FYNNEI. The CDR3 totals 14 residues. In DNA, the CDR3 is TGTGCCAGCAGTGAACAGGGGAGTACCTACGAGCAGTACTTC. Its protein is CASSEQGSTYEQYF.

This sequence joins TRBV15 and TRBJ2-3, with D possibly matching TRBD2 (5 bases). V was shortened by 5 bases and J by 6 bases, with 15 bases between the two germline ends. The CDR3 spans 14 residues. The germline V gene encodes CDR1 LNHNV and CDR2 YYDKDF (reference sequence). The CDR3 DNA sequence: TGTGCCACCAGCCGACTACCCGACGGGGATACGCAGTATTTT. This gives the protein CATSRLPDGDTQYF. Using reference TRBV15 and TRBJ2-3 for the parts outside the CDR3, the full variable domain is DAMVIQNPRYQVTQFGKPVTLSCSQTLNHNVMYWYQQKSSQAPKLLFHYYDKDFNNEADTPDNFQSRRPNTSFCFLDIRSPGLGDTAMYLCATSRLPDGDTQYFGPGTRLTVL.

The rearrangement links TRBV29-1 to TRBJ2-3; TRBD1 agrees at 7 bases. From germline, CDR1 is SQVTM and CDR2 ANQGSEA. This CDR3 spans 14 amino acids. Losses at the gene ends were 4 bases for V and 2 bases for J; bases not matched to a gene: 6. CDR3 loop: CSVGQGGPTDTQYF. In DNA form, the CDR3 reads TGCAGCGTTGGACAGGGCGGACCCACAGATACGCAGTATTTT.

This clone was seen only a few times. V usage is TRBV7-9 and J usage is TRBJ2-7; no clear D. V lost 1 base and J 5 bases, leaving 12 bases between the germline ends. CDR1 is SEHNR and CDR2 is FQNEAQ in the germline V gene (reference sequence). The CDR3 spans 14 residues. Here the CDR3 reads CASSLGAQFNEQYF. The CDR3 nucleotides read TGTGCCAGCAGCTTAGGGGCACAGTTCAACGAGCAGTACTTC.

The rearrangement joins TRBV2 to TRBJ2-5; TRBD2 is a possible D gene (6 bases). V shed 1 base and J shed 7 bases, with 13 bases lying between them. Germline values: CDR1 SNHLY, CDR2 FYNNEI. The CDR3 is made up of 14 amino acids. CDR3 residues: CASSEGRGIGTQYF. Written as DNA, the CDR3 is TGTGCCAGCAGTGAAGGGCGGGGAATAGGGACCCAGTACTTC. The full variable domain, with the rest looked up from reference TRBV2 and TRBJ2-5, is EPEVTQTPSHQVTQMGQEVILRCVPISNHLYFYWYRQILGQKVEFLVSFYNNEISEKSEIFDDQFSVERPDGSNFTLKIRSTKLEDSAMYFCASSEGRGIGTQYFGPGTRLLVL.

V and J are TRBV28 and TRBJ2-3, with TRBD1 identical over 9 bases. The CDR3 runs 14 residues. The germline V gene encodes CDR1 MDHEN and CDR2 SYDVKM. Trimming removed 5 bases from V and 1 base from J; junction bases left unmatched: 1. CDR3 in DNA: TGTGCCAGCAGTAGGGACAGGGGCACAGATACGCAGTATTTT. The encoded protein is CASSRDRGTDTQYF.

The gene calls are TRBV7-8 and TRBJ2-5; 11 positions agree with TRBD1. Per germline, CDR1 SGHVS and CDR2 FQNEAQ. V lost 5 bases to trimming and J lost 5 bases; unmatched junction nucleotides: 7. This CDR3 region has 15 residues. The CDR3 DNA follows: TGTGCCAGCAGCGCGCGGACAGGGGGCGTCGAGACCCAGTACTTC. This codes for CASSARTGGVETQYF. The whole variable domain, remainder taken from reference TRBV7-8 and TRBJ2-5, is GAGVSQSPRYKVAKRGQDVALRCDPISGHVSLFWYQQALGQGPEFLTYFQNEAQLDKSGLPSDRFFAERPEGSVSTLKIQRTQQEDSAVYLCASSARTGGVETQYFGPGTRLLVL.

This clone was counted between two and nine times. The chain uses TRBV5-6 and TRBJ1-2; no clear D gene. This CDR3 has 14 amino acids. From germline, CDR1 is SGHDT and CDR2 YYEEEE. V was clipped by 0 bases and J by 9 bases, with 15 bases between them. The chain's CDR3 is CASSLASGIESYTF. The CDR3, as DNA: TGTGCCAGCAGCTTGGCCTCGGGGATAGAGAGCTACACCTTC.

This chain joins TRBV7-9 and TRBJ2-1; tentative D call: TRBD1 (5 bases). V lost 1 base and J 6 bases, leaving 13 bases between the germline ends. This CDR3 is 15 amino acids long. The V gene's germline CDR1 is SEHNR and CDR2 FQNEAQ (reference sequence). The CDR3 region has the DNA TGTGCCAGCAGCTTAGAGCCAGGGCGCGGCAATGAGCAGTTCTTC. Its translation: CASSLEPGRGNEQFF.

This sequence joins TRBV30 and TRBJ2-7, with 10 bases lining up with TRBD1. Germline CDR1 and CDR2: GTSNPN and SVGIG (reference sequence). The trim removed 3 bases at V and 5 bases at J, leaving 10 bases unmatched. The CDR3 contains 15 residues. This CDR3 is CAWSVSGTGVDEQYF. CDR3 DNA sequence: TGTGCCTGGAGCGTGTCCGGGACAGGGGTCGACGAGCAGTACTTC.

Only a few counts were recorded for this clone. The chain carries TRBV19 and TRBJ1-1; D is unresolved. Germline loops: CDR1 LNHDA, CDR2 SQIVND (reference sequence). The CDR3 contains 13 residues. The V end lost 3 bases, the J end lost 4 bases, and 9 bases lay between the germline ends. The CDR3 region is CASSMSGSTEAFF. CDR3 DNA sequence: TGTGCCAGTAGTATGTCGGGGTCCACTGAAGCTTTCTTT.

In its sample, this clone was seen a few times. The V gene is TRBV11-2, the J gene TRBJ1-3, with D uncertain. CDR1 is SGHAT, CDR2 FQNNGV, per germline. The CDR3 contains 12 residues. With 2 bases removed from V and 7 bases from J, the gap between germline ends came to 6 bases. CDR3 sequence reads: CASSLYFNTIYF. CDR3 DNA: TGTGCCAGCAGCTTATACTTCAACACCATATATTTT.

This clone was counted once. V gene TRBV29-1 combines with J gene TRBJ2-7, with TRBD1 matching over 9 bases. The CDR3 loop spans 13 amino acids. Germline values: CDR1 SQVTM, CDR2 ANQGSEA. The V and J ends lost 5 bases and 3 bases, in that order; junction bases with no gene match: 5. The CDR3 DNA is TGCAGCGTTTGGACAGGGGCGGGCTACGAGCAGTACTTC. This sequence encodes CSVWTGAGYEQYF.

The V call is TRBV7-2, the J call TRBJ2-1; D might be TRBD2 (6 bases). The V end lost 1 base, the J end lost 5 bases, and 12 bases lay between the germline ends. This CDR3 is built from 15 residues. CDR1 SGHTA and CDR2 FQGNSA come from the germline V gene. In DNA, the CDR3 is TGTGCCAGCAGCTTAGTACGGGGGATAGACAATGAGCAGTTCTTC. Translated: CASSLVRGIDNEQFF. Combining the CDR3 with reference TRBV7-2 and TRBJ2-1 gives the whole variable domain GAGVSQSPSNKVTEKGKDVELRCDPISGHTALYWYRQSLGQGLEFLIYFQGNSAPDKSGLPSDRFSAERTGGSVSTLTIQRTQQEDSAVYLCASSLVRGIDNEQFFGPGTRLTVL.

V usage is TRBV19 and J usage is TRBJ1-1; D may be TRBD1 (6 bases). The CDR3 contains 15 residues. Trimming took off 3 bases at V and 1 base at J, with 12 bases between the two ends. The germline gives CDR1 LNHDA, CDR2 SQIVND (reference sequence). The CDR3 DNA sequence: TGTGCCAGTAGTATCCGGGACACTAGGAACACTGAAGCTTTCTTT. This sequence encodes CASSIRDTRNTEAFF.

The chain carries TRBV6-6 and TRBJ1-5; 7 bases fit TRBD1. With 2 bases clipped from V and 4 bases from J, the junction kept 5 bases outside the gene matches. This CDR3 contains 15 residues. The germline V gene encodes CDR1 MNHNY and CDR2 SVGAGI (reference sequence). For the CDR3, the DNA is TGTGCCAGCAGTTACCCGGGACAGTCTAATCAGCCCCAGCATTTT. Protein product: CASSYPGQSNQPQHF.

The chain has TRBV6-4 and TRBJ2-2, with a tentative D call TRBD1 (6 bases). The germline CDR1 and CDR2 sequences are MRHNA and SNTAGT. The CDR3 covers 17 residues. The V and J ends lost 2 bases and 6 bases respectively, with 19 bases between them. CDR3 in DNA: TGTGCCAGCAGTGACCCGTTTCTACAGGGAGTCCCCGGGGAGCTGTTTTTT. It yields the protein CASSDPFLQGVPGELFF.

The chain links TRBV4-1 to TRBJ1-3; weak D call: TRBD1 (5 bases). Trimming left V 0 bases short and J 4 bases short, with 10 bases between. The CDR3 sequence is 15 residues long. Germline CDR1 and CDR2: MGHRA and YSYEKL. CDR3 loop: CASSQDTGSGNTIYF. DNA of the CDR3: TGCGCCAGCAGCCAAGATACAGGTTCCGGAAACACCATATATTTT.

The chain is built from TRBV27 and TRBJ2-7; TRBD1 matches 7 bases. The CDR3 runs to 15 residues. The germline CDR1 and CDR2 sequences are MNHEY and SMNVEV (reference sequence). With 0 bases clipped from V and 0 bases from J, the junction kept 2 bases outside the gene matches. CDR3 loop: CASSLSRDSSYEQYF. CDR3 in DNA: TGTGCCAGCAGTTTATCCCGGGACAGCTCCTACGAGCAGTACTTC.

The chain links TRBV5-1 to TRBJ2-5; D is possibly TRBD2 (5 bases). Germline V gene lookup returns CDR1 SGHRS and CDR2 YFSETQ. V was trimmed by 0 bases and J by 4 bases, leaving 7 bases between them. The CDR3 contains 13 residues. The CDR3 loop is CASSLGAGETQYF. The CDR3 DNA sequence: TGCGCCAGCAGCTTGGGGGCGGGAGAGACCCAGTACTTC.

This clone turned up a few times. V gene TRBV10-3 combines with J gene TRBJ2-3; 11 positions match TRBD2. The ends lost 5 bases at V and 2 bases at J; junction bases unmatched: 3. CDR1 is ENHRY and CDR2 is SYGVKD in the germline V gene. This CDR3 spans 15 amino acids. The CDR3 protein is CAISFSGGDTDTQYF. The CDR3 DNA reads TGTGCCATCAGTTTTAGCGGGGGGGACACAGATACGCAGTATTTT.

This chain connects TRBV19 to TRBJ2-2, with TRBD2 as a possible D gene (6 bases). Germline values: CDR1 LNHDA, CDR2 SQIVND (reference sequence). V lost 6 bases and J lost 2, with 7 bases in between. This CDR3 has 13 residues. For the CDR3, the DNA is TGTGCCAGTAGGGAGGGCAACACCGGGGAGCTGTTTTTT. Amino acid sequence: CASREGNTGELFF.

The V and J genes are TRBV4-1 and TRBJ1-2; the D gene is possibly TRBD1 (5 bases). In germline, CDR1 is MGHRA, CDR2 YSYEKL. The CDR3 is 18 residues long. The V end was cut by 1 base, the J end by 2 bases, with 20 bases between. CDR3 region: CASSQVWFRSQGNYGYTF. CDR3 DNA sequence: TGCGCCAGCAGCCAAGTATGGTTCAGATCGCAGGGAAACTATGGCTACACCTTC.